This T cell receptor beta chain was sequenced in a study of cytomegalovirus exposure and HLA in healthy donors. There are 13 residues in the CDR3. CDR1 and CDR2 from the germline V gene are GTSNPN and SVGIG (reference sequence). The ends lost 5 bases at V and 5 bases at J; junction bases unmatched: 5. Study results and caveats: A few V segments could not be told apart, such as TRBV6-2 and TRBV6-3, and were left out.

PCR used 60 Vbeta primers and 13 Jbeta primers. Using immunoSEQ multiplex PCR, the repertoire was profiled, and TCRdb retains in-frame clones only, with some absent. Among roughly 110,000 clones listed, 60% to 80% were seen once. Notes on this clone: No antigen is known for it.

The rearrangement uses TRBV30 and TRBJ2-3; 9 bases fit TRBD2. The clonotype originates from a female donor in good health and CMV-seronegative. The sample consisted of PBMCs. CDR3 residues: CAWSAGGLDTQYF. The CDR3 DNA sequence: TGTGCCTGGTCGGCGGGAGGGCTAGATACGCAGTATTTT.